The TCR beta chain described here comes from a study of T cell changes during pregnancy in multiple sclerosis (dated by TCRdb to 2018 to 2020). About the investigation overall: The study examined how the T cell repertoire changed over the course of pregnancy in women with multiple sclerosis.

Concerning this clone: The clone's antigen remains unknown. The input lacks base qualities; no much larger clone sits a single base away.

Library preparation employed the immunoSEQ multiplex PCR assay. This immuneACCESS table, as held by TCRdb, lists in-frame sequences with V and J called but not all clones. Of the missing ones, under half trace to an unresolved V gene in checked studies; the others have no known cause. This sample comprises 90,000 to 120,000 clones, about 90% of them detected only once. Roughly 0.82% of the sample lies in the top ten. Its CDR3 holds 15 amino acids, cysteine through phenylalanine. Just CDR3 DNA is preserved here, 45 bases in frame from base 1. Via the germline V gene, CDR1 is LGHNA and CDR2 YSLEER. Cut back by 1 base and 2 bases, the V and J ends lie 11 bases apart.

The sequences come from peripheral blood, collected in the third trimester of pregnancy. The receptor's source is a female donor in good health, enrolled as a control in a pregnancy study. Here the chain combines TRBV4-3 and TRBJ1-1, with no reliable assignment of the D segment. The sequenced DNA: TGCGCCAGCAGCCAAGCCCGGGATCCAAACACTGAAGCTTTCTTT. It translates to CASSQARDPNTEAFF.